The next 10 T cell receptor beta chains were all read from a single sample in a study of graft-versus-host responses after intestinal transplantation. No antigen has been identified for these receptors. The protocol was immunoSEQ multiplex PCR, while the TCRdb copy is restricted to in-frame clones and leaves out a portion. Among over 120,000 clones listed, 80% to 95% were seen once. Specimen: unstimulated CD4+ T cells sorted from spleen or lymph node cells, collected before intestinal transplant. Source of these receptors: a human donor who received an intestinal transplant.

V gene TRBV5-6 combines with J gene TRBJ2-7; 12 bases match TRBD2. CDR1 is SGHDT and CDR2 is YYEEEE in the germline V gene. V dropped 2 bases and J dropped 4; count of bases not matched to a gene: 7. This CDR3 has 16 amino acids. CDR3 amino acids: CASSFPSGRVKYEQYF. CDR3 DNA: TGTGCCAGCAGCTTTCCTAGCGGGAGGGTAAAATACGAGCAGTACTTC.

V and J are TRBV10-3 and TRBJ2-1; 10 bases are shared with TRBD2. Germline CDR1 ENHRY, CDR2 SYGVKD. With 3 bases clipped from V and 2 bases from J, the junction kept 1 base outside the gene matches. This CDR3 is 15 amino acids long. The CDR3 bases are TGTGCCATCAGTGACAGCGGGAGGGCCTACAATGAGCAGTTCTTC. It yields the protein CAISDSGRAYNEQFF.

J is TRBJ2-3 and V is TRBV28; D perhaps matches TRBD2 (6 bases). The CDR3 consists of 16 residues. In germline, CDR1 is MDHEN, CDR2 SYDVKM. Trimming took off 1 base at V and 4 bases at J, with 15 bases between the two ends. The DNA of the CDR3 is TGTGCCAGCAGTTTATCGGCGGGGCGGGGCCCAGATACGCAGTATTTT. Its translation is CASSLSAGRGPDTQYF. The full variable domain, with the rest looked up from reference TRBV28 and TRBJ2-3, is DVKVTQSSRYLVKRTGEKVFLECVQDMDHENMFWYRQDPGLGLRLIYFSYDVKMKEKGDIPEGYSVSREKKERFSLILESASTNQTSMYLCASSLSAGRGPDTQYFGPGTRLTVL.

As DNA, the CDR3 is TGTGCCAGCAGCCCACTAGCGGGAGGAGGGGAGACCCAGTACTTC. Its protein is CASSPLAGGGETQYF. This rearrangement joins TRBV7-9 to TRBJ2-5; 12 nucleotides align to TRBD2. With V trimmed by 5 bases and J by 5 bases, 6 bases remained unmatched. There are 15 residues in the CDR3. The germline gives CDR1 SEHNR, CDR2 FQNEAQ (reference sequence).

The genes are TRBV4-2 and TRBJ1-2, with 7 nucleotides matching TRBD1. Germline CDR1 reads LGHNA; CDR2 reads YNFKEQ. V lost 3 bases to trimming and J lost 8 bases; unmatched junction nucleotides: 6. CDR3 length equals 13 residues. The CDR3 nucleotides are TGTGCCAGCAGCCATGACAGGGCGCGCGGCTACACCTTC. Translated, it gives CASSHDRARGYTF.

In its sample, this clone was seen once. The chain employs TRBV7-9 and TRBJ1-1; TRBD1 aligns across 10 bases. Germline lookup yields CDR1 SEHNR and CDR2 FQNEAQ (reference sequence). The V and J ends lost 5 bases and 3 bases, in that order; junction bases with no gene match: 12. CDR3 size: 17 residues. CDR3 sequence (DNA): TGTGCCAGCAGCCCGGGGGGGACAGGGGCTCGGGACACTGAAGCTTTCTTT. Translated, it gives CASSPGGTGARDTEAFF.

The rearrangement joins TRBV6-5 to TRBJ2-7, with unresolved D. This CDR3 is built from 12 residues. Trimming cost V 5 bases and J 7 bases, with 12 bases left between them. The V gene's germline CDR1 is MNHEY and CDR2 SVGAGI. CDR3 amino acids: CASSDYVGEQYF. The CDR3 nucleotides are TGTGCCAGCAGTGATTATGTGGGTGAGCAGTACTTC.

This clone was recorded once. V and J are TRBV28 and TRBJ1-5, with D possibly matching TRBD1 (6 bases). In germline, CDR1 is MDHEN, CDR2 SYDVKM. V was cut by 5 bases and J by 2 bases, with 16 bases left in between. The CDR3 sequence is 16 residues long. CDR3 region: CASSKQGSGRNQPQHF. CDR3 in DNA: TGTGCCAGCAGTAAACAGGGTTCGGGGCGCAATCAGCCCCAGCATTTT.

The DNA of the CDR3 is TGTGCCAGCAGTGAAGCGATCGGGAGTGCCTACGAGCAGTACTTC. Translated: CASSEAIGSAYEQYF. This chain connects TRBV6-1 to TRBJ2-7, with D maybe TRBD2 (6 bases). The CDR3 extends over 15 amino acids. The V end was cut by 0 bases, the J end by 2 bases, with 11 bases between. Germline CDR1 is MNHNS and CDR2 is SASEGT.

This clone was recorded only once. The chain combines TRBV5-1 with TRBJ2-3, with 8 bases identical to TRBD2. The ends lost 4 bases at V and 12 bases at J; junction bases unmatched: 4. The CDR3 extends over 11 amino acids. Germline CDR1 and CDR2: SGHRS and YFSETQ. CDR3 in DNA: TGCGCCAGCAGCGCAAGCGGGAGCCAGTATTTT. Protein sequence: CASSASGSQYF. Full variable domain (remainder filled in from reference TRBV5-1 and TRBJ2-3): KAGVTQTPRYLIKTRGQQVTLSCSPISGHRSVSWYQQTPGQGLQFLFEYFSETQRNKGNFPGRFSGRQFSNSRSEMNVSTLELGDSALYLCASSASGSQYFGPGTRLTVL.